Each of the 9 T cell receptor beta chains below was sequenced from the same sample in a study of cytomegalovirus exposure and HLA in healthy donors. It was with 60 Vbeta and 13 Jbeta primers that the PCR ran. Generated by immunoSEQ multiplex PCR, the TCRdb table keeps only in-frame clones and is missing some. The repertoire holds 150,000 to 200,000 clones, with about three quarters as singletons. Sequenced sample: PBMCs. The receptors here all came from a woman in her thirties in good health and CMV-seronegative.

The chain is built from TRBV28 and TRBJ2-7, with TRBD1 matching over 11 bases. Germline loops: CDR1 MDHEN, CDR2 SYDVKM. The length of the CDR3 is 14 residues. J gave up 7 bases and V 6 bases, and 8 bases lay outside the gene matches. The CDR3, as DNA: TGTGCCAGCAGCCTGGGACAGGGGGTTTGGGAGCAGTACTTC. Translating gives CASSLGQGVWEQYF.

This clone came up a few times. The chain recombines TRBV7-8 with TRBJ2-7, with 10 nucleotides matching TRBD2. V trimming: 6 bases; J trimming: 1 base; junction bases outside the gene matches: 3. Germline V gene data show CDR1 as SGHVS and CDR2 as FQNEAQ. The CDR3 runs to 14 residues. The DNA for the CDR3 is TGTGCCAGCAGGTTACTAGCGGGATCCTACGAGCAGTACTTC. It specifies CASRLLAGSYEQYF.

Details on this clone: The junction differs from germline at one of its ends, possibly a read error. The rearrangement joins TRBV30 to TRBJ2-1; D gene uncertain. Germline assignment: CDR1 GTSNPN and CDR2 SVGIG (reference sequence). The CDR3 spans 12 residues. The CDR3 sequence is CAWSVKVRSRLF. The CDR3 DNA reads TGTGCCTGGAGTGTAAAGGTTCGGTCTAGACTCTTC.

This clone showed up just a few times. The rearrangement joins TRBV28 to TRBJ2-7; no clear D gene. Germline-derived CDR1 and CDR2 are MDHEN and SYDVKM. This CDR3 contains 13 residues. The V and J ends lost 7 bases and 5 bases respectively, with 15 bases between them. For the CDR3, the DNA is TGTGCCAGCATCCCGTCTGGGCCCGACGAGCAGTACTTC. Translating it yields CASIPSGPDEQYF.

This clone was counted a few times. The chain uses TRBV6-5 and TRBJ2-3; TRBD1 matches at 7 bases. J lost 3 bases, V lost 2 bases, and 5 bases had no gene match. The CDR3 is 15 residues long. CDR1 is MNHEY, CDR2 SVGAGI, per germline. The CDR3 spells CASSYRGRRTDTQYF. CDR3 DNA sequence: TGTGCCAGCAGTTACAGGGGGCGCCGGACAGATACGCAGTATTTT.

This clone showed up just a few times. The V and J genes are TRBV5-4 and TRBJ2-5, with 11 nucleotides matching TRBD2. Judging by the DNA end, TRBJ2-7 fits better; the J call may be wrong. Germline V gives CDR1 SGHNT, CDR2 YYREEE (reference sequence). This CDR3 spans 16 amino acids. The CDR3 reads CASSSSLAGGTYEQYF. The DNA for the CDR3 is TGTGCCAGCAGCTCCTCTCTAGCGGGAGGAACCTACGAGCAGTACTTC.

V usage is TRBV4-2 and J usage is TRBJ1-1; D is perhaps TRBD1 (5 bases). V lost 4 bases to trimming and J lost 0 bases, with 12 bases between them. Germline CDR1 reads LGHNA; CDR2 reads YNFKEQ. The CDR3 extends over 15 amino acids. CDR3 sequence: CASSPSTEMNTEAFF. In nucleotides, the CDR3 is TGTGCCAGCAGCCCATCGACAGAGATGAACACTGAAGCTTTCTTT.

The CDR3 sequence: CASSYGHSNTGELFF. The CDR3, as DNA: TGTGCCAGCAGCTATGGACATTCGAACACCGGGGAGCTGTTTTTT. The V call is TRBV4-2, the J call TRBJ2-2; D might be TRBD1 (5 bases). This CDR3 is 15 amino acids long. Germline V gives CDR1 LGHNA, CDR2 YNFKEQ. V dropped 5 bases and J dropped 0 bases, with 10 bases sitting between them.

This sequence joins TRBV4-3 and TRBJ2-7, with D possibly matching TRBD2 (6 bases). Trimming removed 4 bases at V and 5 bases at J, with 15 bases between. CDR3 length: 14 amino acids. Germline V gives CDR1 LGHNA, CDR2 YSLEER. This chain's CDR3 is CASSPTLAFHEQYF. As DNA, the CDR3 is TGCGCCAGCAGCCCGACTCTAGCGTTCCACGAGCAGTACTTC.